Below, one T cell receptor beta chain is given with its context. The CDR3 is 14 residues long. The template switching step added UMIs that contained a 6-nucleotide sample barcode. TCRdb re-analyzed the 5' RACE reads; it lists each CDR3 protein once, without DNA. In total, the table holds more than 350,000 distinct CDR3 sequences. This sample stems from a study of monozygotic twins with inflammatory bowel disease. J is TRBJ2-7 and V is TRBV12-3 or TRBV12-4; the TCRdb call, TRBD1, lacks DNA for checking. Sequenced material: blood. The receptor comes from a human donor with ulcerative colitis or Crohn's disease, or a healthy co-twin of an affected twin (not recorded which). This CDR3 is CASSVRDRGDEQYF.